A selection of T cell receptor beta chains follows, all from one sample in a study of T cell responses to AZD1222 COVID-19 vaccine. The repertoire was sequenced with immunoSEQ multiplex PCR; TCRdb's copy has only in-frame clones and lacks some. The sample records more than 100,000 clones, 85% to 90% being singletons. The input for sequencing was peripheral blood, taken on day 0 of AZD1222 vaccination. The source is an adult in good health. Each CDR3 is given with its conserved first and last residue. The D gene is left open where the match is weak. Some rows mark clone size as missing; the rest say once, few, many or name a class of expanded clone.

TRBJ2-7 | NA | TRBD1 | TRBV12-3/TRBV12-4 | TGTGCCAGCAGCAAGACAGGGGCCGAGCAGTACTTC | CASSKTGAEQYF
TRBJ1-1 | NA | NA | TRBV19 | TGTGCCAGTACCCCCGAGTTGGGGCACACTGAAGCTTTCTTT | CASTPELGHTEAFF
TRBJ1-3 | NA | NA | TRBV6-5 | TGTGCCAGCAGCCCAAGGGTCTCTGGAAACACCATATATTTT | CASSPRVSGNTIYF
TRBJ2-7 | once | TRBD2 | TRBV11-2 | TGTGCCAGCAGACCACTAGCGACCTACGAGCAGTACTTC | CASRPLATYEQYF
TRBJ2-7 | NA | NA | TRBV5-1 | TGCGCCAGCAGCCCAAATGTAGGGTCCCACGAGCAGTACTTC | CASSPNVGSHEQYF
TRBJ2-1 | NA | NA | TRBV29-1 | TGCAGCGTCCTTCCTGTTGGCAGAGAGCAGTTCTTC | CSVLPVGREQFF
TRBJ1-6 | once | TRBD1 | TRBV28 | TGTGCCAGCAGCTCGGGACAGACTCGGGGGTCACCCCTCCACTTT | CASSSGQTRGSPLHF
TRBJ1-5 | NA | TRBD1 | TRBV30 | TGTGCCTGGAGTGTACCCGGGACAGGGTGGCAGCCCCAGCATTTT | CAWSVPGTGWQPQHF
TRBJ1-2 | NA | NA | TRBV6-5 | TGTGCCAGCAGTTTATTCAGAACCCTAAACTATGGCTACACCTTC | CASSLFRTLNYGYTF
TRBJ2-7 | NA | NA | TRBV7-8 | TGTGCCAGCAGCTTATACACCGACTCTTCCTACGAGCAGTACTTC | CASSLYTDSSYEQYF
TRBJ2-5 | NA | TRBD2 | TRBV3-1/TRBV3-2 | TGTGCCAGCAGCCCAACAAATAGCGGGGGGGAGACCCAGTACTTC | CASSPTNSGGETQYF
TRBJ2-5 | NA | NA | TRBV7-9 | TGTGCCAGCAGCACCGGGAATGTGGAGACCCAGTACTTC | CASSTGNVETQYF
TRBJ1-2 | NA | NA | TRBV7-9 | TGTGCCAGCAGCTTAGTCGCCACTAACTATGGCTACACCTTC | CASSLVATNYGYTF
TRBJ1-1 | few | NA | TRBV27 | TGTGCCAGCAGTCTCTCAGGGGCCACTGAAGCTTTCTTT | CASSLSGATEAFF
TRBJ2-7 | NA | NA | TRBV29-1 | TGCAGCGTTGCCCGAGGGGGGTTGACCTACGAGCAGTACTTC | CSVARGGLTYEQYF
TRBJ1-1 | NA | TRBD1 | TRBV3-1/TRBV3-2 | TGTGCCAGCAGCCGGGGACAGGGGTTGAACACTGAAGCTTTCTTT | CASSRGQGLNTEAFF
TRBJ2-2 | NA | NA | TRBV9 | TGTGCCAGCAGCGTAGGGTTACAGGGATGGAACACCGGGGAGCTGTTTTTT | CASSVGLQGWNTGELFF
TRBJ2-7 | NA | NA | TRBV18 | TGTGCCAGCTCACCGGCGGCGGGGCAGAACGAGCAGTACTTC | CASSPAAGQNEQYF
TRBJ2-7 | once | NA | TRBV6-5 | TGTGCCAGCAGTTACCACAGGACACAGTACGAGCAGTACTTC | CASSYHRTQYEQYF
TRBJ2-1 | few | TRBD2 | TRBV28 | TGTGCCACCATTAATAGCGGGGGCTCCTACAATGAGCAGTTCTTC | CATINSGGSYNEQFF
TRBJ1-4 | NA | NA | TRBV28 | TGTGCCAGCAGTCCCCCCACCACTAATGAAAAACTGTTTTTT | CASSPPTTNEKLFF
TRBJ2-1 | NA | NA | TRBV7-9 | TGTGCCAGCATTTCGGGCTCATCCTACAATGAGCAGTTCTTC | CASISGSSYNEQFF
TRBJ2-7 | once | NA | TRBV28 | TGTGCCAGCAGTTTAGGGGCGTACGAGCAGTACTTC | CASSLGAYEQYF
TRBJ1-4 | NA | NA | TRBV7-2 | TGTGCCAGCAGCTTCGGCTTGGAAAAACTGTTTTTT | CASSFGLEKLFF
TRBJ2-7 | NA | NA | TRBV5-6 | TGTGCCAGCAGCTTGGCCCCAGGGCCTATCTACGAGCAGTACTTC | CASSLAPGPIYEQYF
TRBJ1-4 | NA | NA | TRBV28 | TGTGCCACCCGGGAAGGGTCGTGGGGTGAAAAACTGTTTTTT | CATREGSWGEKLFF
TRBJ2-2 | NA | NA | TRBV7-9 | TGTGCCAGCAGCTCCGGACAGCTGAACACCGGGGAGCTGTTTTTT | CASSSGQLNTGELFF
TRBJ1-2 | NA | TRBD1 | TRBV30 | TGTGCCTGGAGTTTCCCAGGGGGCTACTATGGCTACACCTTC | CAWSFPGGYYGYTF
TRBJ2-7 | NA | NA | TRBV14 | TGTGCCAGCAGCCGCCTCAGGGAAAACTCCTACGAGCAGTACTTC | CASSRLRENSYEQYF
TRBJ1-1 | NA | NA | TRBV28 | TGTGCCAGCACCCCCTCAGGGGTGGGGAGGGAAGCTTTCTTT | CASTPSGVGREAFF
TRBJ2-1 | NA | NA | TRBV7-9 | TGTGCCAGCAGCTCCCAAACCCCTAATGAGCAGTTCTTC | CASSSQTPNEQFF
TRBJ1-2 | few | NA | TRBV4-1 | TGCGCCAGCAGCCACAGGCCCTTTAGGGGACCTAACTATGGCTACACCTTC | CASSHRPFRGPNYGYTF
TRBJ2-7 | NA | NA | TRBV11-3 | TGTGCCAGCAGCTTAGGCCCTACCTACGAGCAGTACTTC | CASSLGPTYEQYF
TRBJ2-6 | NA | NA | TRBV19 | TGTGCCAGTAGTGGCAGGTCGGTAGCGGGGGCCAACGTCCTGACTTTC | CASSGRSVAGANVLTF
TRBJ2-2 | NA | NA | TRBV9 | TGTGCCAGCAGCGTCCTCGGGGCGGCGAACACCGGGGAGCTGTTTTTT | CASSVLGAANTGELFF
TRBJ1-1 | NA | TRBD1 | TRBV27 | TGTGCCAGCAGTTTTCGTCCCGACAGGGGTAACACTGAAGCTTTCTTT | CASSFRPDRGNTEAFF
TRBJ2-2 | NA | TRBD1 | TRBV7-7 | TGTGCTAGCAGCTTAGCGGGACAGGGGGTCGACACCGGGGAGCTGTTTTTT | CASSLAGQGVDTGELFF
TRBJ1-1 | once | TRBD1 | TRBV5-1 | TGCGCCAGCAGCTTGGTAGGGGGCGCGAAGACTGAAGCTTTCTTT | CASSLVGGAKTEAFF
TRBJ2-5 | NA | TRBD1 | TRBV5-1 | TGCGCCAGCAGCCCTGGACAGGCCGAAGAGACCCAGTACTTC | CASSPGQAEETQYF
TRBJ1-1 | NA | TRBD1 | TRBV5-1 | TGCGCCAGCAGCTTGGGTTCGGGACAGCACACTGAAGCTTTCTTT | CASSLGSGQHTEAFF
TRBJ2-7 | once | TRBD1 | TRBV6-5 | TGTGCCAGCAGTCCCCGAAGGGACAGGGGTTACGAGCAGTACTTC | CASSPRRDRGYEQYF
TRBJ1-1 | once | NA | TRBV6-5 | TGTGCCAGCAGTTACTCTACAGGGAGGGCTTTCTTT | CASSYSTGRAFF
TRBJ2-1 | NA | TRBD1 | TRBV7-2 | TGTGCCAGCAGCTCCGGACAGGGAGGACACTATGAGCAGTTCTTC | CASSSGQGGHYEQFF